The present TCR beta chain was sequenced within a study of spatial heterogeneity in lung cancer (dated by TCRdb to between 2018 and 2021). The study in broad terms: Beta-chain transcripts were consistently detected in greater numbers than alpha-chain transcripts, which likely reflects a higher abundance of beta-chain transcripts. Nonsynonymous mutation counts, determined by whole-exome sequencing of tumor tissue, were related to features of the TCR repertoire. In the raw uncorrected reads, each unique combination of TCR and UMI appeared on average more than ten times. At surgery, roughly 220 tumor regions, 64 matched nontumor lung samples and 56 PBMC samples were TCR-sequenced for both alpha and beta chains. In non-small cell lung cancer, the study made a quantitative comparison of TCR alpha and beta repertoires among multiple tumor regions, matched nontumor lung and blood. Broader findings and caveats from the paper: Ubiquitous expanded tumor TCRs were found in blood more often at tumor resection than at routine follow-up. Confirming at a functional level the hypothesis that regional TCRs recognize regional mutations was considered to require additional single-cell paired TCR alpha and beta sequencing.

The time point label, read with the paper, signifies: sample taken at primary tumor resection. Samples were obtained from approximately 76 patients with early-stage, untreated non-small cell lung cancer from the lung TRACERx cohort. Whole RNA extracted from tumor and nontumor lung tissue, or from cryopreserved PBMC samples, was used for TCR sequencing without cell sorting. Only patients with enough RNA available from two or more tumor regions were chosen for TCR sequencing. There are 15 amino acids in the CDR3, from cysteine to phenylalanine inclusive. Only the CDR3 portion is preserved as DNA: 45 bases, with reading frame beginning at the first base. The germline V gene (reference sequence) specifies LGHDT as CDR1 and YNNKEL as CDR2. V is pared back by 4 bases and J by 7 bases, with 20 bases lying between the germline termini. Receptor libraries were prepared by 5' RACE. Sequenced using a NextSeq 500. To allow correction of PCR and sequencing errors, the TCR library protocol tagged every TCR cDNA molecule with a unique molecular identifier. The authors processed their data as follows. TCR identification, UMI-based error correction and CDR3 extraction were all carried out with Decombinator tools. TCRs above a frequency of 2 per 1,000, corresponding to the top 1% of the tumor frequency distribution, were defined as expanded. Renyi diversity was calculated using the R vegan package after each repertoire was subsampled 100 times to 5,000 TCRs. CDR3 similarity networks were constructed using string-kernel similarity of amino acid triplets, with links drawn between CDR3s whose pairwise similarity was above 0.82. The public reads were reprocessed in TCRdb via fastp at Q25 and MiXCR, keeping in-frame beta chains. Merged by CDR3 protein, the rows form single entries marked with the most common genes and DNA. None of the V and J calls come from the authors' own analysis; TCRdb made them. The sample has roughly 79,000 distinct CDR3 sequences on record, under 8.5% of them singletons. The ten largest clones represent roughly 7.1% of the sample.

In this sample, this clonotype turned up many times. Its specific antigen is unknown. No much larger clonotype is one base removed from it; base qualities were not supplied. The receptor's source is a male donor with early-stage non-small cell lung cancer. The sample consisted of PBMCs, taken at surgery. This receptor chain uses TRBV3-1 and TRBJ2-7, with the D call perhaps TRBD1 or TRBD2, as 5 bases match in each case. The DNA reads as follows: TGTGCCAGCAGCCGAAGAACACAGGTGGCGGGTGAGCAGTACTTC. This yields the protein CASSRRTQVAGEQYF.